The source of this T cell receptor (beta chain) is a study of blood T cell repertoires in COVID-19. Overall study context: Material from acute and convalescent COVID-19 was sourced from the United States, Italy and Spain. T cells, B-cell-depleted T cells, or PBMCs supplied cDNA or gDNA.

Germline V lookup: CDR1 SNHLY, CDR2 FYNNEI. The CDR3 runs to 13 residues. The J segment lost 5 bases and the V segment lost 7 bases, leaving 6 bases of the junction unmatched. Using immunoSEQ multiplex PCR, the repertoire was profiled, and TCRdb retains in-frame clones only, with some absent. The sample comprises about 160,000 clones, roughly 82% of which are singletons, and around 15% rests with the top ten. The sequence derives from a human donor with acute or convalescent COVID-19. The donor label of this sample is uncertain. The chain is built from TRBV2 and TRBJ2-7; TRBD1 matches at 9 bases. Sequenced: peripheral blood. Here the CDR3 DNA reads TGTGCCAGCACAGGACAGGGGTTTAACGAGCAGTACTTC. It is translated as CASTGQGFNEQYF.